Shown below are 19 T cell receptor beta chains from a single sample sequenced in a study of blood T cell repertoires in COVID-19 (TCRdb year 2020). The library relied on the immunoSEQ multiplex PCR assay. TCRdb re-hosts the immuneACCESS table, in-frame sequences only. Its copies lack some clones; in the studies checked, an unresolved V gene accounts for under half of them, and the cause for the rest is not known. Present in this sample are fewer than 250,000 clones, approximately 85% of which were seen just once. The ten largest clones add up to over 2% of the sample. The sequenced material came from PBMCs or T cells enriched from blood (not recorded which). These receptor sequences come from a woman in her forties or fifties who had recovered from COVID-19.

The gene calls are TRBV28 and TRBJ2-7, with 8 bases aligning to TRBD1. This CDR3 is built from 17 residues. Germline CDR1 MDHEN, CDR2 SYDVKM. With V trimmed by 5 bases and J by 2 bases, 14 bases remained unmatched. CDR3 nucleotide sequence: TGTGCCAGCAGTCCCTCCGACGACAGGGGTAGACCCTACGAGCAGTACTTC. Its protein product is CASSPSDDRGRPYEQYF. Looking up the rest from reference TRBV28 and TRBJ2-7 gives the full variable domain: DVKVTQSSRYLVKRTGEKVFLECVQDMDHENMFWYRQDPGLGLRLIYFSYDVKMKEKGDIPEGYSVSREKKERFSLILESASTNQTSMYLCASSPSDDRGRPYEQYFGPGTRLTVT.

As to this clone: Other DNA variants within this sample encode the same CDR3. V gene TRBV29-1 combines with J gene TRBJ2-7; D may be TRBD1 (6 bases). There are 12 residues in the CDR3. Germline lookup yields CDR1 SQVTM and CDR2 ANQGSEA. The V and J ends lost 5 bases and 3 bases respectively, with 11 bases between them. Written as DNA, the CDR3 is TGCAGCGTTCAGCAGGGGATCTACGAGCAGTACTTC. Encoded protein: CSVQQGIYEQYF.

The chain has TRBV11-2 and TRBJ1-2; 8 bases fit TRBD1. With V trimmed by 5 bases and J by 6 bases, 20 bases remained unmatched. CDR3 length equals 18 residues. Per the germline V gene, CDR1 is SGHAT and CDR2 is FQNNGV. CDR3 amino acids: CASSGTMSPGTGTNGYTF. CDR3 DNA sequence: TGTGCCAGCAGCGGTACTATGAGCCCGGGGACAGGAACAAATGGCTACACCTTC.

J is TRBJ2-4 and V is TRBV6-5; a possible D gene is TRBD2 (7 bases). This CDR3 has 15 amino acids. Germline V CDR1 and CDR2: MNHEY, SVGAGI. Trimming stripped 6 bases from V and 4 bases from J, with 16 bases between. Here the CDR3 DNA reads TGTGCCAGCAGCGGGTCGGGGGGACATAAAAACATTCAGTACTTC. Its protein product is CASSGSGGHKNIQYF.

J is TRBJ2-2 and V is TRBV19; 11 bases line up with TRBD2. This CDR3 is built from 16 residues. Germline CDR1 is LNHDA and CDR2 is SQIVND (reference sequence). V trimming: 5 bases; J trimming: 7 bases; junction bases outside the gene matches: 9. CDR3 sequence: CASSLTSGAPGGELFF. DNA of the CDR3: TGTGCCAGTAGTCTGACTAGCGGGGCCCCGGGCGGGGAGCTGTTTTTT.

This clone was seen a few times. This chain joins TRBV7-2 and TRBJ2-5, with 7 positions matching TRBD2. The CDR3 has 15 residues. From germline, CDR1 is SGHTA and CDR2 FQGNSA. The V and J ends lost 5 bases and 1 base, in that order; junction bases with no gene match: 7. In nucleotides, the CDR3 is TGTGCCAGCAGCCCCTCTAGACTAGCCCAAGAGACCCAGTACTTC. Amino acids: CASSPSRLAQETQYF.

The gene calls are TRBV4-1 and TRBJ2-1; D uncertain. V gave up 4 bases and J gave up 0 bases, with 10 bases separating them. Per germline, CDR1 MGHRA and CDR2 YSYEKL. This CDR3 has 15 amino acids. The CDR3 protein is CASSPRTISYNEQFF. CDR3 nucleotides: TGCGCCAGCAGCCCGCGTACGATCTCCTACAATGAGCAGTTCTTC.

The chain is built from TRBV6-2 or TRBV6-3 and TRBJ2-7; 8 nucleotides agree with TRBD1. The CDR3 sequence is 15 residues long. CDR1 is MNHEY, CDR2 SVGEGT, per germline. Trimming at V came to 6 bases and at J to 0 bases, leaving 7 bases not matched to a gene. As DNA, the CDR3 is TGTGCCAGCAGCCCCCTACAGGGGGGCTCCTACGAGCAGTACTTC. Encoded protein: CASSPLQGGSYEQYF.

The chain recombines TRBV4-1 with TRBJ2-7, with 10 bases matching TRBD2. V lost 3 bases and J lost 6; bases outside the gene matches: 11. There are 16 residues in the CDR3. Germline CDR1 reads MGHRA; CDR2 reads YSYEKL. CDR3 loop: CASSQMSLAGVFEQYF. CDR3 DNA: TGCGCCAGCAGCCAGATGTCCCTAGCGGGAGTGTTCGAGCAGTACTTC.

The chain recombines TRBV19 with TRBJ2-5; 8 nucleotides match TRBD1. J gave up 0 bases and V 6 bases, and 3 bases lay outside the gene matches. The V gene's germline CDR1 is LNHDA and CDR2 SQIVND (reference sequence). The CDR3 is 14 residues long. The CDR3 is CASRDRDYQETQYF. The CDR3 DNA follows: TGTGCCAGTAGGGACAGGGACTACCAAGAGACCCAGTACTTC.

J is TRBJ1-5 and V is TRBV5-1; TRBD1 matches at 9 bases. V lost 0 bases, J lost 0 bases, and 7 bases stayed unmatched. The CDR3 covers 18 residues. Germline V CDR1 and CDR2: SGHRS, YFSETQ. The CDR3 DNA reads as TGCGCCAGCAGCTTGGAACGACAGGGGGGTAGTAGCAATCAGCCCCAGCATTTT. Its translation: CASSLERQGGSSNQPQHF.

CDR3 loop: CASSLYLSNEQFF. The CDR3 DNA reads as TGTGCCAGCAGCTTATACTTATCCAATGAGCAGTTCTTC. The J gene is TRBJ2-1, the V gene TRBV7-3; no definite D call. The CDR3 is made up of 13 amino acids. V lost 2 bases and J lost 6, with 8 bases in between. Germline assignment: CDR1 SGHTA and CDR2 FQGTGA. Looking up the rest from reference TRBV7-3 and TRBJ2-1 gives the full variable domain: GAGVSQTPSNKVTEKGKYVELRCDPISGHTALYWYRQSLGQGPEFLIYFQGTGAADDSGLPNDRFFAVRPEGSVSTLKIQRTERGDSAVYLCASSLYLSNEQFFGPGTRLTVL.

The CDR3 sequence is CASSERVSGANVLTF. The CDR3 DNA reads TGTGCCAGCAGTGAACGCGTCTCTGGGGCCAACGTCCTGACTTTC. The chain joins TRBV2 to TRBJ2-6; D is unclear. CDR1 and CDR2 (germline): SNHLY, FYNNEI. The V gene lost 2 bases and the J gene lost 0 bases, with 5 bases spanning the gap. The CDR3 sequence is 15 residues long.

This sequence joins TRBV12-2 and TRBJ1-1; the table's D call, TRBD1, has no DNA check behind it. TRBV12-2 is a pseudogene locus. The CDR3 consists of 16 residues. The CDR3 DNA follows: TGTGCAAGTCGCTTAGTTCGGTCAGGGGGCTTCGCTGAAGCTTTCTTT. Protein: CASRLVRSGGFAEAFF.

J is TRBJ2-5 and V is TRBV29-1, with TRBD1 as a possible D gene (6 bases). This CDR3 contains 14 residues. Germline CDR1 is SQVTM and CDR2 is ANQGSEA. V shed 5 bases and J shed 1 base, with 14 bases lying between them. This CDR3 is CSVLGTYVQETQYF. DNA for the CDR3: TGCAGCGTTCTCGGGACATACGTCCAAGAGACCCAGTACTTC. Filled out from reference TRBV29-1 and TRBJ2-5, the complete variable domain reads SAVISQKPSRDICQRGTSLTIQCQVDSQVTMMFWYRQQPGQSLTLIATANQGSEATYESGFVIDKFPISRPNLTFSTLTVSNMSPEDSSIYLCSVLGTYVQETQYFGPGTRLLVL.

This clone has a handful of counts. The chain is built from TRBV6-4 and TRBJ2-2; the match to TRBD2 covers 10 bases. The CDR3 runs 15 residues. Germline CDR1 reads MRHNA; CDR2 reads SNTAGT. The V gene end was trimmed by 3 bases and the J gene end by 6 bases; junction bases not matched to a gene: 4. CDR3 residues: CASSDGAGGPGELFF. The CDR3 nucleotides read TGTGCCAGCAGTGATGGAGCGGGGGGGCCCGGGGAGCTGTTTTTT.

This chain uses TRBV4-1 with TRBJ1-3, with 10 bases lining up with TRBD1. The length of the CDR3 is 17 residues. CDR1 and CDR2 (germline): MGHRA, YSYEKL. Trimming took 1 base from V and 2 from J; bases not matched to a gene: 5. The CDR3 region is CASSQGGTGVAGNTIYF. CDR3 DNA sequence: TGCGCCAGCAGCCAAGGGGGGACAGGGGTGGCTGGAAACACCATATATTTT.

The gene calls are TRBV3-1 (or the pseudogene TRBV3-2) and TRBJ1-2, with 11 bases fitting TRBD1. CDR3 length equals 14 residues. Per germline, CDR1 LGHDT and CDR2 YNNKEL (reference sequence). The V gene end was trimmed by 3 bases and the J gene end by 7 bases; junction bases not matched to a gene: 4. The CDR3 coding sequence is TGTGCCAGCAGCCAGGCCGGGACAGGGGGTGGCTACACCTTC. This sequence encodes CASSQAGTGGGYTF.

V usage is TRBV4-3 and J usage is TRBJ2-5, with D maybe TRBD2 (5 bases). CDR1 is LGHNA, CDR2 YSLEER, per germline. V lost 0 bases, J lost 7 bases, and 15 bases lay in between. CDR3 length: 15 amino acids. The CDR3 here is CASSQDVLASGTQYF. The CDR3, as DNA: TGCGCCAGCAGCCAAGATGTCCTAGCTTCGGGGACCCAGTACTTC.